The rows below give T cell receptor beta chains drawn from one sample of a study of cytomegalovirus exposure and HLA in healthy donors. Generated by immunoSEQ multiplex PCR, the TCRdb table keeps only in-frame clones and is missing some. The profile shows about 220,000 clones, around 80% of them singletons. Source material: PBMCs. The receptor set was obtained from a woman aged 25 to 39 in good health and CMV-seropositive. The CDR3 runs from the conserved cysteine through the conserved F or W. The D gene is left open where the match is weak. Size is stated for part of the rows, as once, few or many counts, or as a class when the clone is expanded.

cdr3_nt cdr3_aa clone_size d_call j_call v_call
TGTGCCAGCAGCGTGGACGGACGAGGGATGAACACTGAAGCTTTCTTT CASSVDGRGMNTEAFF - - TRBJ1-1 TRBV7-9
TGTGCCAGCAGCTTAGAGTTGGGAGTAGTAGATACGCAGTATTTT CASSLELGVVDTQYF - - TRBJ2-3 TRBV7-9
TGTGCCAGCGGCGCTAGCGGCACCTACAATGAGCAGTTCTTC CASGASGTYNEQFF once TRBD2 TRBJ2-1 TRBV2
TGCGCCAGCAGCTTGGCATATGGTGTTGCCTATGGCTACACCTTC CASSLAYGVAYGYTF - - TRBJ1-2 TRBV5-1
TGTGCCAGCAGTTCCCCCCGGTCGGCTAGCGGGACGTACGAGCAGTACTTC CASSSPRSASGTYEQYF - TRBD2 TRBJ2-7 TRBV28
TGTGCCAGCAAGACACAGGGGGCCCTCTATAGCTACACCTTC CASKTQGALYSYTF - TRBD1 TRBJ1-2 TRBV27
TGTGCCAGCAGTTTACGGGGGCAAATCACTGAAGCTTTCTTT CASSLRGQITEAFF - - TRBJ1-1 TRBV28
TGTGCCAGCAGCTTAGTTGGAGGGGGCAACGGGGAGCTGTTTTTT CASSLVGGGNGELFF - - TRBJ2-2 TRBV7-9
TGTGCCAGCAGCGATAGCGTACCCTACAATGAGCAGTTCTTC CASSDSVPYNEQFF - - TRBJ2-1 TRBV9
TGTGCCAGCACCAGGGACAGGAACACTGAAGCTTTCTTT CASTRDRNTEAFF once TRBD1 TRBJ1-1 TRBV11-3
TGCGCCAGCAGCTCCCGGACAGGTTTGAATGAGCAGTTCTTC CASSSRTGLNEQFF - TRBD1 TRBJ2-1 TRBV5-1
TGCGCCAGCAGCTTGCTCGGAACCTCTGGAAACACCATATATTTT CASSLLGTSGNTIYF - - TRBJ1-3 TRBV5-1
TGTGCCAGCAGGTCCGTTAAGAGCACAGATACGCAGTATTTT CASRSVKSTDTQYF - - TRBJ2-3 TRBV6-5
TGCGCCAGCAGCACGGGACAGTTGAATCAGCCCCAGCATTTT CASSTGQLNQPQHF - TRBD1 TRBJ1-5 TRBV5-1
TGCGCCAGCAGCTTGAATGGTGGACCCGAGCAGTACTTC CASSLNGGPEQYF - - TRBJ2-7 TRBV5-1
TGTGCCAGCAGCGTAGGCCAGTACGCCTACGAGCAGTACTTC CASSVGQYAYEQYF - - TRBJ2-7 TRBV9
TGCGCCAGCAGCCCCCGGAGTGGGCTCTACGAGCAGTACTTC CASSPRSGLYEQYF - - TRBJ2-7 TRBV4-1
TGTGCCAGCAGCTCGACAGCCTCTGGGATATATTTT CASSSTASGIYF - - TRBJ1-3 TRBV11-2
TGTGCCAGCAGTTTCTGGCAGGCCAGCTCCTACGAGCAGTACTTC CASSFWQASSYEQYF - - TRBJ2-7 TRBV28
TGTGCCAGCAGTAAATTTGGGACAGAACATTACGAGCAGTACTTC CASSKFGTEHYEQYF - TRBD1 TRBJ2-7 TRBV27
TGTGCCAGCAGCTCTGGACAGGGCCGGGAAGCTTTCTTT CASSSGQGREAFF - TRBD1 TRBJ1-1 TRBV9
TGTGCCAGCACCCCCCTGGCTAGCGGGGGGGATAGCACAGATACGCAGTATTTT CASTPLASGGDSTDTQYF - TRBD2 TRBJ2-3 TRBV27
TGTGCCAGCAAGGGACAGATTGCGAACACCGGGGAGCTGTTTTTT CASKGQIANTGELFF - TRBD1 TRBJ2-2 TRBV7-2
TGTGCCAGCAGTTTATCGGTGGGACAGGGTACAGCCCAGCATTTT CASSLSVGQGTAQHF - TRBD1 TRBJ1-5 TRBV27
TGTGCCAGCCACGGGACGGTCTACGAGCAGTACTTC CASHGTVYEQYF - - TRBJ2-7 TRBV6-6
TGTGCCAGTAGTGCGGGGGGCTTTGAAGCTTTCTTT CASSAGGFEAFF once - TRBJ1-1 TRBV19
TGCGCCAGCAACGTCGGGCTCAAGGAGGATGAGCAGTTCTTC CASNVGLKEDEQFF once - TRBJ2-1 TRBV10-1
TGCGCCAGCAGCTTGAAGCTTCGGCGGGACCCGATCACAGATACGCAGTATTTT CASSLKLRRDPITDTQYF - - TRBJ2-3 TRBV5-1
TGTGCCATCAAAGCGGGGGGTGAGGGACAGGGGTTCTACGAGCAGTACTTC CAIKAGGEGQGFYEQYF - - TRBJ2-7 TRBV10-3
TGTGCCAGCAGATCCAGCGGGAGTTACGAGCAGTACTTC CASRSSGSYEQYF - TRBD2 TRBJ2-7 TRBV2
TGTGCCAGCAGCCTAGCGGGAGAGACCCAGTACTTC CASSLAGETQYF - TRBD2 TRBJ2-5 TRBV6-5
TGTGCCAGCAGTTTCGGGGACAGGGTTAGTGGCTACACCTTC CASSFGDRVSGYTF - TRBD1 TRBJ1-2 TRBV28
TGTGCCAGCACCCGGGTTCGGACTATCCCCCTGGGGGAGCAGTACTTC CASTRVRTIPLGEQYF - - TRBJ2-7 TRBV27
TGTGCCAGCTTACGACAGGGGGCATTCAATGAGCAGTTCTTC CASLRQGAFNEQFF few TRBD1 TRBJ2-1 TRBV6-1
TGTGCCAGCAGTGGACAGGGCGCGCGAGATAAAAAACTGTTTTTT CASSGQGARDKKLFF - TRBD1 TRBJ1-4 TRBV2
TGTGCCAGCAGCCCAGGGACAGGGAGGCTCGGCGAGCAGTACTTC CASSPGTGRLGEQYF few TRBD1 TRBJ2-7 TRBV7-9
TGTGCCAGCCTGCCGGGACAGACTACCAACTATGGCTACACCTTC CASLPGQTTNYGYTF - TRBD1 TRBJ1-2 TRBV6-1
TGTGCCAGCAGCTTTAGGGGGGGACCCCGTTCCCACACCTTC CASSFRGGPRSHTF - - TRBJ1-2 TRBV7-9
TGTGCCAGCAGCTACATACGCCAGAGCAACACTGAAGCTTTCTTT CASSYIRQSNTEAFF - - TRBJ1-1 TRBV7-3
TGTGCCAGCAGTTTCCGGGACAGTGAAGCTTTCTTT CASSFRDSEAFF once TRBD1 TRBJ1-1 TRBV6-5
TGTGCCAGCAGAAGGACAGGGTCCAATGAGCAGTTCTTC CASRRTGSNEQFF - TRBD1 TRBJ2-1 TRBV2
TGTGCCAGCTCACCTGTAGCGGGAGTGTTGGAGACCCAGTACTTC CASSPVAGVLETQYF - TRBD2 TRBJ2-5 TRBV18
TGTGCCAGCTTGAGGGCGGGGAGAAGAGAGCCCCAGCATTTT CASLRAGRREPQHF - - TRBJ1-5 TRBV28
TGTGCCAGCAGTGACTCGCTCGGTGGGGCAGATACGCAGTATTTT CASSDSLGGADTQYF - - TRBJ2-3 TRBV6-4
TGTGCCAGCAGTGTTAGGGGGCTCCAGGCCTACACCTTC CASSVRGLQAYTF - TRBD1 TRBJ1-2 TRBV2